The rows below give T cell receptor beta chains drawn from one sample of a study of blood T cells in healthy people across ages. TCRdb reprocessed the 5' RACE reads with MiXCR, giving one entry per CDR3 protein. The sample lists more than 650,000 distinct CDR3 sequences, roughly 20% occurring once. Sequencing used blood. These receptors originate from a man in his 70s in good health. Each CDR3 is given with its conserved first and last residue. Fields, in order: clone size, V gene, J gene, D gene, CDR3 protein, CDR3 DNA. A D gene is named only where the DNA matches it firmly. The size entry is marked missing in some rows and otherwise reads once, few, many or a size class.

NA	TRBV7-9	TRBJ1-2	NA	CASTKGGVDYGYTF	TGTGCCAGCACTAAAGGAGGGGTTGACTATGGCTACACCTTC
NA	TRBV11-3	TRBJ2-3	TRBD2	CASSPSGGSFDTQYF	TGTGCCAGCAGCCCCTCGGGCGGGAGCTTCGATACGCAGTATTTT
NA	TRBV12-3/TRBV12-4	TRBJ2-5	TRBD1	CASRWTGKGTQYF	TGTGCCAGCAGGTGGACAGGGAAAGGGACCCAGTACTTC
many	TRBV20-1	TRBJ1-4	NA	CSARSGFGEKLFF	TGCAGTGCTAGATCGGGATTCGGGGAAAAACTGTTTTTT
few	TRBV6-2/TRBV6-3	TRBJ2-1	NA	CASKAWLTSYNEQFF	TGTGCCAGCAAGGCCTGGCTGACCTCCTACAATGAGCAGTTCTTC
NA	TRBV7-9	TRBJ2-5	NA	CASSGKLGYPSTQYF	TGTGCCAGCAGCGGCAAACTCGGCTACCCGTCGACCCAGTACTTC
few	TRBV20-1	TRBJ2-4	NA	CSARREQNIQYF	TGCAGTGCTAGACGGGAGCAAAACATTCAGTACTTC
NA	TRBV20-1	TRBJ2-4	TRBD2	CSASWAGGPDKNIQYF	TGCAGTGCCTCTTGGGCGGGGGGGCCCGACAAAAACATTCAGTACTTC
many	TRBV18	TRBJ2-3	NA	CASSPTYSTDTQYF	TGTGCCAGCTCACCGACATACAGCACAGATACGCAGTATTTT
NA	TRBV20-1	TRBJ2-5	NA	CSAPNSRKQETQYF	TGCAGTGCTCCTAACTCACGGAAGCAAGAGACCCAGTACTTC
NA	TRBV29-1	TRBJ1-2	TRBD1	CSMRQGAGGYTF	TGCAGCATGAGACAGGGGGCAGGTGGCTACACCTTC
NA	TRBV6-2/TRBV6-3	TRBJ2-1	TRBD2	CASSTTSEHLNEQFF	TGTGCCAGCAGTACGACTAGCGAGCATCTCAATGAGCAGTTCTTC
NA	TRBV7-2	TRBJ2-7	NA	CASSLVVSYEQYF	TGTGCCAGCAGCTTAGTGGTATCCTACGAGCAGTACTTC
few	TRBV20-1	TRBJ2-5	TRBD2	CSARESRTSGGEETQYF	TGCAGTGCCAGAGAATCAAGGACTAGCGGGGGGGAAGAGACCCAGTACTTC
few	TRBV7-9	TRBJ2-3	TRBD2	CASSSATTSGLGRDTQYF	TGTGCCAGCAGCTCGGCTACGACTAGCGGGCTTGGCAGGGATACGCAGTATTTT
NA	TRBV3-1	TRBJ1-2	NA	CASSRPGLLNYGYTF	TGTGCCAGCAGCCGACCGGGACTCCTGAACTATGGCTACACCTTC
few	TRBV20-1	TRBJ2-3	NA	CSHKQGNAPDTQYF	TGCAGCCATAAGCAGGGAAATGCACCAGATACGCAGTATTTT
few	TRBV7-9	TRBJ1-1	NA	CASTPGGGWNTEAFF	TGTGCCAGCACCCCGGGAGGGGGGTGGAACACTGAAGCTTTCTTT
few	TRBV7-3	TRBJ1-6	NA	CASSPAAGSPLHF	TGTGCCAGCAGCCCAGCGGCAGGATCACCCCTCCACTTT
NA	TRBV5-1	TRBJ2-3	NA	CASSWGIASSTDTQYF	TGCGCCAGCAGCTGGGGCATAGCGTCTAGCACAGATACGCAGTATTTT
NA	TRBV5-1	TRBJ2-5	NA	CASSWASETQYF	TGCGCCAGCAGCTGGGCATCTGAGACCCAGTACTTC
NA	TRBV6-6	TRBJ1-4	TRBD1	CASSSIGQGASEKLFF	TGTGCCAGCAGCTCCATCGGACAGGGGGCAAGTGAAAAACTGTTTTTT
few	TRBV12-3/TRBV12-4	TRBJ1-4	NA	CASSYDRLAESEKLFF	TGTGCCAGCAGTTATGACAGGCTGGCAGAGAGTGAAAAACTGTTTTTT
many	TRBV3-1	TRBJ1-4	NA	CASSQGTVQEKLFF	TGTGCCAGCAGCCAAGGGACAGTCCAAGAAAAACTGTTTTTT
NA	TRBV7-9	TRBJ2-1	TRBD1	CASSFTGDNEQFF	TGTGCCAGCAGCTTTACAGGGGACAATGAGCAGTTCTTC
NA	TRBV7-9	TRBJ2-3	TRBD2	CASSLAILLAGPTDTQYF	TGTGCCAGCAGCTTAGCGATATTACTAGCGGGCCCCACAGATACGCAGTATTTT
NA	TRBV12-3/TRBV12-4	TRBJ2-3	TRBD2	CASTRGRASADAQYF	TGTGCCAGCACGCGCGGGAGGGCGAGCGCAGATGCGCAGTATTTT
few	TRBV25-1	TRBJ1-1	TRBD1	CASRTSGTGGRGTEAFF	TGTGCCAGCAGAACCTCCGGGACAGGGGGCCGGGGCACTGAAGCTTTCTTT
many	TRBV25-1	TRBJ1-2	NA	CASSGHSEGGNYGYTF	TGTGCCAGCAGTGGACATTCGGAGGGGGGAAACTATGGCTACACCTTC
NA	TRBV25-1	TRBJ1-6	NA	CASSDRGYSPLHF	TGTGCCAGCAGTGACAGGGGTTATTCACCCCTCCACTTT
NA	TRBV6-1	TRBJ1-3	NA	CASSERGGTSGNTIYF	TGTGCCAGCAGCGAGCGTGGAGGGACCTCTGGAAACACCATATATTTT
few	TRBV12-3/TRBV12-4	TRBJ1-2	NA	CASSLAVLSLNYGYTF	TGTGCCAGCAGTTTAGCAGTTCTGTCTTTGAACTATGGCTACACCTTC
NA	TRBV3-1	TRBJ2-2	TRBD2	CASSPGGSHTGELFF	TGTGCCAGCAGCCCGGGGGGGAGTCACACCGGGGAGCTGTTTTTT
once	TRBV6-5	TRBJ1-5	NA	CASSYSQAQPQHF	TGTGCCAGCAGTTACTCTCAGGCTCAGCCCCAGCATTTT
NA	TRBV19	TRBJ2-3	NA	CAVTGDRGDTQYF	TGTGCCGTGACGGGGGATAGGGGAGATACGCAGTATTTT
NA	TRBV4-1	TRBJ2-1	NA	CASSQDLPNGPQQFF	TGCGCCAGCAGCCAAGATTTACCCAACGGACCACAGCAGTTCTTC
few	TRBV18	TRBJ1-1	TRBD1	CASSPQGQFEAFF	TGTGCCAGCTCACCACAGGGACAGTTTGAAGCTTTCTTT
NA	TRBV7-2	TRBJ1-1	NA	CASSSTGFNTEAFF	TGTGCCAGCAGCTCTACAGGGTTCAACACTGAAGCTTTCTTT
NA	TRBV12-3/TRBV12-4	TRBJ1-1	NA	CASSPTPRYTEAFF	TGTGCCAGCAGTCCCACCCCGAGATACACTGAAGCTTTCTTT
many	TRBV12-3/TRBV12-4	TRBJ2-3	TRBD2	CASSRGGPYTQYF	TGTGCCAGCAGTCGCGGGGGGCCCTATACGCAGTATTTT
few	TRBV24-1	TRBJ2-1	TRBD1	CATSEGGTGATYNEQFF	TGTGCCACCAGTGAGGGAGGGACAGGGGCTACCTACAATGAGCAGTTCTTC
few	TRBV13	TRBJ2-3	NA	CASSPLAGITDTQYF	TGTGCCAGCAGCCCCCTCGCGGGGATCACAGATACGCAGTATTTT
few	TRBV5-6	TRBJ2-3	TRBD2	CASSFLAGGSDTQYF	TGTGCCAGCAGCTTCCTAGCGGGAGGATCAGATACGCAGTATTTT
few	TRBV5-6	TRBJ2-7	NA	CASSFGIDYEQYF	TGTGCCAGCAGCTTCGGGATAGATTACGAGCAGTACTTC
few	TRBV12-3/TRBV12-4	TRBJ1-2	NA	CASSFEGYGYTF	TGTGCCAGCAGTTTTGAGGGCTATGGCTACACCTTC
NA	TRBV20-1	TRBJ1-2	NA	CSARSAGYTF	TGCAGTGCTAGATCAGCGGGCTACACCTTC
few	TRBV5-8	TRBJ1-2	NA	CASSLVNGIGANYGYTF	TGTGCCAGCAGCTTGGTAAACGGAATAGGAGCTAACTATGGCTACACCTTC
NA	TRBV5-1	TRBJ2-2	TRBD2	CASVGLADTGELFF	TGCGCCAGCGTGGGACTAGCGGACACCGGGGAGCTGTTTTTT
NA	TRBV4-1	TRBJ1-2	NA	CASSQDPQGTFYGYTF	TGCGCCAGCAGCCAAGATCCTCAGGGAACCTTCTATGGCTACACCTTC
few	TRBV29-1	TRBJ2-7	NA	CSVEDSKTYEQYF	TGCAGCGTTGAGGACAGTAAAACCTACGAGCAGTACTTC
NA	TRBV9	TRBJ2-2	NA	CASSVESRANTGELFF	TGTGCCAGCAGCGTAGAATCGAGAGCTAACACCGGGGAGCTGTTTTTT
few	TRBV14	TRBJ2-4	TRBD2	CASGRSAGRIAKNIQYF	TGTGCCAGCGGCCGATCCGCCGGGAGGATAGCCAAAAACATTCAGTACTTC
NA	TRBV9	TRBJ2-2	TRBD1	CASSAGQGDTGELFF	TGTGCCAGCAGCGCGGGACAGGGGGACACCGGGGAGCTGTTTTTT
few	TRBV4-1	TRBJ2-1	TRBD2	CASSQDRTSGYNEQFF	TGCGCCAGCAGCCAAGACCGGACTAGCGGATACAATGAGCAGTTCTTC
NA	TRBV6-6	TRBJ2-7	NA	CASSYSGHYEQYF	TGTGCCAGCAGTTACTCTGGCCACTACGAGCAGTACTTC